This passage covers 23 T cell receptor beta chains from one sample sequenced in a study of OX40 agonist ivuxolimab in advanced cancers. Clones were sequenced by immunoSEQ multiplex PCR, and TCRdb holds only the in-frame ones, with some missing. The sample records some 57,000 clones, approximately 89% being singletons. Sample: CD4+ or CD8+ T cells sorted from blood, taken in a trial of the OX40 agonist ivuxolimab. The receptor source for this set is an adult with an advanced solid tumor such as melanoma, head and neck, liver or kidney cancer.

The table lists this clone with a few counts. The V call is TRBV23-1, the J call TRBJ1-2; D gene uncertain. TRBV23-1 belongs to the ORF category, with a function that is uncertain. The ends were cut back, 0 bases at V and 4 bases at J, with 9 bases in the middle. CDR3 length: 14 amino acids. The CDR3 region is CASSQSTDGYGYTF. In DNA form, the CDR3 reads TGCGCCAGCAGTCAATCGACGGACGGCTATGGCTACACCTTC.

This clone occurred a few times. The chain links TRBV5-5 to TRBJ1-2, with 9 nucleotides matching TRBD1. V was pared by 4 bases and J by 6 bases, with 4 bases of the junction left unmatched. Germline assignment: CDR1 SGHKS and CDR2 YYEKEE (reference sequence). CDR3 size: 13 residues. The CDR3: CASSAGQGDGYTF. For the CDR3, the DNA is TGTGCCAGCAGCGCGGGACAGGGTGATGGCTACACCTTC.

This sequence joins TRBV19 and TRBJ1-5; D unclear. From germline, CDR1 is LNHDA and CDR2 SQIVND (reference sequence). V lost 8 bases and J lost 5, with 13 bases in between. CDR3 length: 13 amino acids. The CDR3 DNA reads TGTGCCAGTGGCGAGACGTCCGATCAGCCCCAGCATTTT. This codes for CASGETSDQPQHF.

The DNA for the CDR3 is TGTGCCAGCAGCTTGGGACCAGAGCGTGGCTACACCTTC. Amino acids: CASSLGPERGYTF. V gene TRBV5-8 combines with J gene TRBJ1-2; D ambiguous. The V and J ends lost 0 bases and 7 bases respectively, with 10 bases between them. This CDR3 has 13 amino acids. Per germline, CDR1 SGHTS and CDR2 YDEGEE.

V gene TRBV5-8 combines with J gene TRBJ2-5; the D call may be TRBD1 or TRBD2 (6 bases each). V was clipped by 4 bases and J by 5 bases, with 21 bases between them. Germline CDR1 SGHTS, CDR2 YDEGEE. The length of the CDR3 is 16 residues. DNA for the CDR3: TGTGCCAGCAGCGCGACTAGGACACGAGGGGGGGAGACCCAGTACTTC. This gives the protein CASSATRTRGGETQYF.

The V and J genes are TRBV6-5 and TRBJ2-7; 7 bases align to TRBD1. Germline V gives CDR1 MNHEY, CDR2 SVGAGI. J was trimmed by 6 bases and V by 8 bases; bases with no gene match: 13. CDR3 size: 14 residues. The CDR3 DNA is TGTGCCAGCTCTCCCGGGACAGTCTATTCCGAGCAGTACTTC. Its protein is CASSPGTVYSEQYF.

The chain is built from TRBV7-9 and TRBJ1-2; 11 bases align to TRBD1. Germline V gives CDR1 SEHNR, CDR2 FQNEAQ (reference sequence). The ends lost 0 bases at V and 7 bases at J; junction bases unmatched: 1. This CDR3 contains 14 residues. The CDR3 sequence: CASSLAGTGGGYTF. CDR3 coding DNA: TGTGCCAGCAGCTTAGCCGGGACAGGGGGTGGCTACACCTTC.

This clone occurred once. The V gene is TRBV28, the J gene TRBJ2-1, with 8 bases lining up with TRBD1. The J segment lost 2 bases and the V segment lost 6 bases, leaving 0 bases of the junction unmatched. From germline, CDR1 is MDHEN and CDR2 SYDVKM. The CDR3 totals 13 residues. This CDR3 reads CASRTGAYNEQFF. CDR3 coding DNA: TGTGCCAGCAGGACAGGGGCCTACAATGAGCAGTTCTTC.

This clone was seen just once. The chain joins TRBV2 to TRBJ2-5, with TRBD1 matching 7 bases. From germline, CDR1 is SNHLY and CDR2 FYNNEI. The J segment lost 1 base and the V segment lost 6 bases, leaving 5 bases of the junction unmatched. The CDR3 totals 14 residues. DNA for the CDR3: TGTGCCAGCAGCCTACAGGGGAGCCAAGAGACCCAGTACTTC. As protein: CASSLQGSQETQYF. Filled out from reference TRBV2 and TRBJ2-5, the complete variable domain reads EPEVTQTPSHQVTQMGQEVILRCVPISNHLYFYWYRQILGQKVEFLVSFYNNEISEKSEIFDDQFSVERPDGSNFTLKIRSTKLEDSAMYFCASSLQGSQETQYFGPGTRLLVL.

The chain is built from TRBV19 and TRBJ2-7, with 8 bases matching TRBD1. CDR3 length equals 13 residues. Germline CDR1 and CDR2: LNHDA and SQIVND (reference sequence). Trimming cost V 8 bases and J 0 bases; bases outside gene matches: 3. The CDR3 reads CASWDRLSYEQYF. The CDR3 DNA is TGTGCCAGTTGGGACAGGCTCTCCTACGAGCAGTACTTC. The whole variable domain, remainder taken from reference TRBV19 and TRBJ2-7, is DGGITQSPKYLFRKEGQNVTLSCEQNLNHDAMYWYRQDPGQGLRLIYYSQIVNDFQKGDIAEGYSVSREKKESFPLTVTSAQKNPTAFYLCASWDRLSYEQYFGPGTRLTVT.

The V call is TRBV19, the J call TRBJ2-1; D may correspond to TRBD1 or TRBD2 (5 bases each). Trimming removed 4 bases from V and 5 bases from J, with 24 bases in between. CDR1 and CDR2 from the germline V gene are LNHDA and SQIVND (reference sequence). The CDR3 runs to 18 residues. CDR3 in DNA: TGTGCCAGTAGTAGGGCCTTAGGGACGGGCAGACCCAACAATGAGCAGTTCTTC. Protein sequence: CASSRALGTGRPNNEQFF.

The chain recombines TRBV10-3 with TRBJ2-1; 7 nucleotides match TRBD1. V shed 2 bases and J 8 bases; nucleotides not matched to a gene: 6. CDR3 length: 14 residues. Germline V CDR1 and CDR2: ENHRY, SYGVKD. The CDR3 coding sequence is TGTGCCATCAGTGAGGACACAGGGGCCGATGAGCAGTTCTTC. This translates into CAISEDTGADEQFF.

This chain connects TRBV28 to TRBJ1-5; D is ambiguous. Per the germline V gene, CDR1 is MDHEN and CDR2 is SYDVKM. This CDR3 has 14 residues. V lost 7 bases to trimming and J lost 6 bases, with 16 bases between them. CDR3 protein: CASISWGDLQPQHF. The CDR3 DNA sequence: TGTGCCAGCATCTCCTGGGGAGATCTTCAGCCCCAGCATTTT.

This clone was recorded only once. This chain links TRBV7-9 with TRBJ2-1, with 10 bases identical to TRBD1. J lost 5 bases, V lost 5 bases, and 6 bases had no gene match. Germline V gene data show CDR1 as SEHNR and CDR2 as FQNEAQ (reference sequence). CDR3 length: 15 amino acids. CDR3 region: CASSADRGLDNEQFF. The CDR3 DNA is TGTGCCAGCAGCGCTGACAGGGGGCTCGACAATGAGCAGTTCTTC.

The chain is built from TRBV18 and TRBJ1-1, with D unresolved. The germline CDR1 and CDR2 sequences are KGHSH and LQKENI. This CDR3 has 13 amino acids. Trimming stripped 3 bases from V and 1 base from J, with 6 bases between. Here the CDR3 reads CASSPLGNTEAFF. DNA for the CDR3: TGTGCCAGCTCACCTCTCGGGAACACTGAAGCTTTCTTT.

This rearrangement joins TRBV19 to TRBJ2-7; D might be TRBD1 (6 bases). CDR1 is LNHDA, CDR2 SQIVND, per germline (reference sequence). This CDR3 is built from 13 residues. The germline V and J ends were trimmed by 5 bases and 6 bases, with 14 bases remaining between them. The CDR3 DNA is TGTGCCAGTAGTTCATTTACAGGGTTCGAGCAGTACTTC. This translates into CASSSFTGFEQYF.

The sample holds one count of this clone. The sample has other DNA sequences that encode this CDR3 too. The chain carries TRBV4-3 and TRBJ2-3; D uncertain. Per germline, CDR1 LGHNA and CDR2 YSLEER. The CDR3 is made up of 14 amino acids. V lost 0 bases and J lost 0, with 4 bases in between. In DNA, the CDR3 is TGCGCCAGCAGCCAAGACGGTAGCACAGATACGCAGTATTTT. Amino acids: CASSQDGSTDTQYF.

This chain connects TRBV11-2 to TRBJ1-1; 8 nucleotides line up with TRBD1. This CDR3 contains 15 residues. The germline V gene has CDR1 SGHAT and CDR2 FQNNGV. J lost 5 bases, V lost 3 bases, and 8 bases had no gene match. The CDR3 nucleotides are TGTGCCAGCAGCTTGTTAAACAGGGGGGAAACTGAAGCTTTCTTT. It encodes CASSLLNRGETEAFF.

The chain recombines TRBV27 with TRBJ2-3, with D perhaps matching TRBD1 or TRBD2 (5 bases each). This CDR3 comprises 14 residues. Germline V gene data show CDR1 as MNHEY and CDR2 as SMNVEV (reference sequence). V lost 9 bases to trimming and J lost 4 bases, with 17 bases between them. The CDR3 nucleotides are TGTGCCAGTTCAGGGACCGTCCCGGCAGATACGCAGTATTTT. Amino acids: CASSGTVPADTQYF.

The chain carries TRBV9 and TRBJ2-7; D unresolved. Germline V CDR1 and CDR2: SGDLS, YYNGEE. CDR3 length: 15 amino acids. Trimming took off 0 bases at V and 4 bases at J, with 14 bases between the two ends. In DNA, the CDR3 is TGTGCCAGCAGCGTAGGGGGTAATAACGTTTACGAGCAGTACTTC. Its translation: CASSVGGNNVYEQYF.

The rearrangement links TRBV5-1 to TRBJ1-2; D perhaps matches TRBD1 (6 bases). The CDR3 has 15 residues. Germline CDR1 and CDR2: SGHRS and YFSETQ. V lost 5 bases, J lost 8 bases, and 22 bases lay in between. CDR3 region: CASRAQGTGVLGYTF. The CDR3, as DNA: TGCGCCAGCAGGGCCCAGGGGACGGGCGTGTTAGGCTACACCTTC.

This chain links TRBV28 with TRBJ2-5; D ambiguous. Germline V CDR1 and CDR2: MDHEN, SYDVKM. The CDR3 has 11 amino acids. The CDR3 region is CGAGAFETQYF. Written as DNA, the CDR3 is TGTGGGGCAGGCGCCTTCGAGACCCAGTACTTC. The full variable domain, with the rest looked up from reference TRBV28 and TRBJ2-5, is DVKVTQSSRYLVKRTGEKVFLECVQDMDHENMFWYRQDPGLGLRLIYFSYDVKMKEKGDIPEGYSVSREKKERFSLILESASTNQTSMYLCGAGAFETQYFGPGTRLLVL.

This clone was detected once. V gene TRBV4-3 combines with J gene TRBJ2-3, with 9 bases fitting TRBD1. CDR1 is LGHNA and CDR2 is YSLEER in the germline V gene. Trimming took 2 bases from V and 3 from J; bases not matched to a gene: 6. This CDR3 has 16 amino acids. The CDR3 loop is CASSQTPGQGTDTQYF. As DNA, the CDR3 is TGCGCCAGCAGCCAAACACCGGGACAGGGAACAGATACGCAGTATTTT.